Listed below are T cell receptor beta chains from one sample, sequenced in a study of cytotoxic CD8 clonotypes in ibrutinib-treated CLL. Sequenced by immunoSEQ multiplex PCR; TCRdb stores in-frame clones only, minus some. Among roughly 54,000 clones listed, roughly 57% were seen once. The material sequenced was PBMCs, taken after 24 months of ibrutinib treatment. The receptors come from a human donor with chronic lymphocytic leukemia. Both conserved end residues are part of each CDR3.

>TRBV29-1|15
CSVEKGGPGANVLTF
>TRBV5-1|13
CASRTGDGPEAFF
>TRBV19|14
CASSPRQGNTEAFF
>TRBV6-1|15
CASSDRRQSVTPLHF
>TRBV20-1|11
CSASRANVLTF
>TRBV20-1|10
CSGSTDTQYF
>TRBV10-1|11
CASSGGGEQFF
>TRBV6-5|13
CASRPSGSYEQYF
>TRBV2|14
CATAPPIRPYEQYF
>TRBV2|13
CASSEDLEGTQYF
>TRBV5-6|16
CASSFPRTSGGVTQYF
>TRBV13|14
CASSDRQGGEKLFF
>TRBV18|12
CASSTEYYEQYF
>TRBV6-1|15
CASSTHRDATGAQYF
>TRBV10-3|14
CAIGDPGHSGELFF
>TRBV11-2|15
CASSWTATGANVLTF
>TRBV10-3|12
CAISPNVDTQYF
>TRBV6-4|14
CASSPSGQIDTQYF
>TRBV5-6|13
CASSLGLEDTQYF
>TRBV2|12
CASSANGNEQFF
>TRBV19|15
CASSTAGRFGQPQHF
>TRBV27|15
CASSPGRGTNTEAFF
>TRBV6-5|13
CASSPRQEIEAFF
>TRBV5-1|13
CASSLPERYGYTF
>TRBV11-2|15
CASSPMGLTNTEAFF
>TRBV5-1|15
CASSSTLRTNYGYTF
>TRBV28|14
CASGKSGDPYEQYF
>TRBV4-1|17
CASSQVRAGAGNYGYTF
>TRBV6-1|12
CASSELRETQYF
>TRBV4-1|15
CASSSTYTSYNEQFF
>TRBV6-1|13
CASSPTLQSPLHF
>TRBV29-1|10
CSVVYNEQFF
>TRBV7-7|13
CASSSVVTDTQYF
>TRBV11-1|13
CASSESRAGELFF
>TRBV23-1|16
CASSHEYHAGNSPLHF
>TRBV27|13
CASSLFVGGGYTF
>TRBV7-8|19
CASSLALAGVGRPTDTQYF
>TRBV15|18
CATSRGTGLDTMNTEAFF
>TRBV7-8|18
CASSLHASGGPNTGELFF
>TRBV6-1|15
CASSDGTVGGYEQYF
>TRBV6-6|13
CASSIKQNTEAFF
>TRBV5-1|14
CASSLVGGSYEQYF
>TRBV5-1|14
CASSFDGSSYEQYF
>TRBV29-1|14
CSVEEGYPNYGYTF
>TRBV19|15
CASSIQGVRNTEAFF
>TRBV5-1|15
CASSFGNSAGNTIYF
>TRBV27|15
CASRLTSGGADTQYF
>TRBV21-1|12
CASSPQREKLFF
>TRBV5-1|13
CASRPLPQETQYF
>TRBV7-9|13
CASSLTGDTEAFF
>TRBV6-5|15
CASSYSSGVLYEQYF
>TRBV25-1|12
CASSAPGQGPYF
>TRBV5-4|15
CASSVTGTRSTEAFF